This T cell receptor (beta chain) was identified in a study of T cell changes during pregnancy in multiple sclerosis. This clone was found a few times. Germline V gene sequence: CDR1 GTSNPN, CDR2 SVGIG (reference sequence). V shed 0 bases and J shed 3 bases, with 8 bases lying between them. The CDR3 consists of 13 residues. Clones were sequenced by immunoSEQ multiplex PCR, and TCRdb holds only the in-frame ones, with some missing. The data contain approximately 48,000 clones, around 90% of them seen just once; the ten biggest clones take up roughly 0.4%. This sequence originates from a female donor with multiple sclerosis, enrolled in a pregnancy study. The chain couples TRBV30 to TRBJ1-1; D gene unclear. The sequencing used CD4+ T cells from peripheral blood mononuclear cells, collected after pregnancy. CDR3 protein: CAWSVSGDTEAFF. The CDR3 DNA is TGTGCCTGGAGTGTTTCGGGAGACACTGAAGCTTTCTTT.